These T cell receptor beta chains were read from a single sample in a study of CD4 T cells in relation to SARS-CoV-2 and coronaviruses. Data came from immunoSEQ multiplex PCR; TCRdb stores just in-frame clones and leaves some out. The data hold 30,000 to 40,000 clones, with over 75% observed a single time. These TCRs' antigens remain unknown. Sequenced material: memory CD4+ T cells from PBMCs, cultured in vitro. All receptors derive from an adult with COVID-19. Each CDR3 is given with its conserved first and last residue. Each record gives: J gene, V gene, D gene, clone size, CDR3 protein, CDR3 DNA. D genes are given only for firm matches. Size is omitted from some rows. Given values are once, few, many or a class for expanded clones.

>TRBJ2-3|TRBV4-3|-|-
CASSQDATGQQYF
TGCGCCAGCAGCCAAGACGCTACGGGGCAACAGTATTTT
>TRBJ2-2|TRBV6-5|-|few
CASTRTDHELFF
TGTGCCAGCACGCGAACGGACCACGAGCTGTTTTTT
>TRBJ1-4|TRBV5-1|-|-
CASSPGRVAELFF
TGCGCCAGCAGCCCCGGCAGAGTAGCGGAACTGTTTTTT
>TRBJ2-3|TRBV6-5|-|-
CASTRTDTQYF
TGTGCCAGCACCCGCACAGATACGCAGTATTTT
>TRBJ2-2|TRBV5-8|TRBD2|-
CASRSGWGGDTGELFF
TGTGCCAGCAGGTCTGGTTGGGGAGGGGACACCGGGGAGCTGTTTTTT
>TRBJ2-7|TRBV5-1|-|-
CASSLRKGSYEQYF
TGCGCCAGCAGCTTGAGAAAGGGGAGCTACGAGCAGTACTTC
>TRBJ2-1|TRBV30|TRBD2|-
CAWSGSTSGRVYEQFF
TGTGCCTGGAGTGGAAGCACTAGCGGGAGGGTATATGAGCAGTTCTTC
>TRBJ1-6|TRBV5-1|-|few
CASRMGSGGGSPLHF
TGCGCCAGCAGAATGGGAAGCGGTGGAGGTTCACCCCTCCACTTT
>TRBJ1-3|TRBV5-6|-|-
CASSRRLRGRHTIYF
TGTGCCAGCAGCCGACGTCTCCGGGGCCGCCACACCATATATTTT
>TRBJ2-2|TRBV5-4|TRBD2|-
CASSPSGRLTGELFF
TGTGCCAGCAGCCCTAGCGGGAGACTTACCGGGGAGCTGTTTTTT
>TRBJ2-3|TRBV29-1|-|-
CSHGGGTDTQYF
TGCAGCCACGGAGGGGGGACGGATACGCAGTATTTT
>TRBJ2-7|TRBV6-5|TRBD2|-
CASKKAGTSTYEQYF
TGTGCCAGCAAAAAAGCCGGGACTAGCACCTACGAGCAGTACTTC
>TRBJ2-3|TRBV5-1|TRBD2|-
CASSYTSDLGTQYF
TGCGCCAGCAGCTACACTAGCGACCTTGGTACGCAGTATTTT
>TRBJ1-5|TRBV29-1|-|-
CSAVGSENQPQHF
TGCAGCGCTGTCGGGTCGGAAAATCAGCCCCAGCATTTT
>TRBJ2-7|TRBV11-2|-|-
CASSPGTFYEQYF
TGTGCCAGCAGCCCCGGGACATTTTACGAGCAGTACTTC
>TRBJ2-1|TRBV7-9|-|few
CASSLWDINEQFF
TGTGCCAGCAGCTTATGGGACATAAATGAGCAGTTCTTC
>TRBJ1-5|TRBV15|-|-
CATSRAVRDNQPQHF
TGTGCCACCAGCAGAGCCGTCAGGGACAATCAGCCCCAGCATTTT
>TRBJ2-2|TRBV5-1|TRBD1|-
CASSSPLPGTGGVTGTGELFF
TGCGCCAGCAGCTCCCCATTACCCGGGACAGGGGGCGTCACGGGCACCGGGGAGCTGTTTTTT
>TRBJ2-2|TRBV18|TRBD1|-
CASSPGQVNTGELFF
TGTGCCAGCTCACCGGGACAGGTGAACACCGGGGAGCTGTTTTTT
>TRBJ1-1|TRBV18|-|-
CASSPQVESTEAFF
TGTGCCAGCTCACCACAGGTGGAAAGCACTGAAGCTTTCTTT
>TRBJ2-5|TRBV7-3|TRBD2|-
CASSSGGRGETQYF
TGTGCCAGCAGCTCGGGAGGTAGGGGAGAGACCCAGTACTTC
>TRBJ2-3|TRBV4-3|-|few
CASSPVGTDTQYF
TGCGCCAGCAGCCCCGTGGGAACAGATACGCAGTATTTT
>TRBJ1-4|TRBV6-5|TRBD1|-
CASRDRKLEKLFF
TGTGCCAGCAGGGACAGGAAACTAGAAAAACTGTTTTTT
>TRBJ1-2|TRBV19|TRBD1|-
CASNPTGEGYGYTF
TGTGCCAGTAATCCGACAGGGGAAGGTTATGGCTACACCTTC
>TRBJ2-5|TRBV5-1|TRBD2|-
CASLSLPGGPGAQYF
TGCGCCAGCCTAAGCTTGCCGGGAGGGCCAGGTGCCCAGTACTTC
>TRBJ2-1|TRBV7-3|-|-
CASSLRHNEQFF
TGTGCCAGCAGCTTGCGACACAATGAGCAGTTCTTC
>TRBJ2-1|TRBV27|-|-
CASSLRPPSVAPFYNEQFF
TGTGCCAGCAGTTTAAGGCCTCCGAGCGTAGCGCCCTTCTACAATGAGCAGTTCTTC
>TRBJ2-1|TRBV10-1|-|-
CASSEGRSSYNEQFF
TGCGCCAGCAGTGAGGGCCGGAGCTCCTACAATGAGCAGTTCTTC
>TRBJ1-5|TRBV7-3|-|-
CASSLSANQPQHF
TGTGCCAGCAGCTTAAGCGCTAATCAGCCCCAGCATTTT
>TRBJ2-1|TRBV4-3|-|-
CASSQEGNEQFF
TGCGCCAGCAGCCAAGAGGGCAATGAGCAGTTCTTC
>TRBJ2-3|TRBV3-1/TRBV3-2|TRBD2|few
CASRMTSGGTDTQYF
TGTGCCAGCAGAATGACTAGCGGGGGCACAGATACGCAGTATTTT
>TRBJ2-5|TRBV3-1/TRBV3-2|TRBD2|-
CASSPMASGQETQYF
TGTGCCAGCAGCCCGATGGCTAGCGGACAAGAGACCCAGTACTTC
>TRBJ2-7|TRBV5-1|-|-
CASGGREGEQYF
TGCGCCAGCGGGGGCAGGGAGGGTGAGCAGTACTTC
>TRBJ1-4|TRBV18|-|-
CASSPQKNEKLFF
TGTGCCAGCTCACCACAGAAAAATGAAAAACTGTTTTTT
>TRBJ2-2|TRBV7-2|-|few
CASSQNRVLAGELFF
TGTGCCAGCAGCCAGAACAGGGTACTGGCCGGGGAGCTGTTTTTT
>TRBJ1-2|TRBV24-1|TRBD1|-
CATSDVRQGYGYTF
TGTGCCACCAGTGATGTCAGACAGGGCTATGGCTACACCTTC
>TRBJ2-5|TRBV19|TRBD1|once
CASSSTGDPQETQYF
TGTGCCAGTAGTTCTACAGGGGACCCCCAAGAGACCCAGTACTTC
>TRBJ2-7|TRBV12-3/TRBV12-4|-|-
CASSFNRNYEQYF
TGTGCCAGCAGTTTTAACAGAAACTACGAGCAGTACTTC
>TRBJ2-3|TRBV5-8|-|-
CASSLAEFGTDTQYF
TGTGCCAGCAGCTTGGCAGAATTCGGCACAGATACGCAGTATTTT
>TRBJ2-7|TRBV7-8|-|-
CASRYGPSTEQYF
TGTGCCAGCAGATACGGCCCAAGCACCGAGCAGTACTTC
>TRBJ1-1|TRBV28|-|once
CASSLTRENTEAFF
TGTGCCAGCAGTTTAACCCGGGAGAACACTGAAGCTTTCTTT
>TRBJ1-5|TRBV29-1|-|-
CSVAGGGSQPQHF
TGCAGCGTTGCTGGGGGCGGGAGTCAGCCCCAGCATTTT
>TRBJ2-7|TRBV20-1|TRBD2|-
CSASFSGAAYEQYF
TGCAGTGCTAGTTTTAGCGGGGCCGCCTACGAGCAGTACTTC
>TRBJ2-2|TRBV7-3|-|few
CASSLVGGNTGELFF
TGTGCCAGCAGCTTGGTCGGGGGTAACACCGGGGAGCTGTTTTTT
>TRBJ1-5|TRBV27|-|-
CASSLMGKLYNQPQHF
TGTGCCAGCAGTTTAATGGGGAAACTCTACAATCAGCCCCAGCATTTT
>TRBJ1-5|TRBV23-1|-|-
CASSRDGWCNQPQHF
TGCGCCAGCTCTAGGGACGGCTGGTGCAATCAGCCCCAGCATTTT